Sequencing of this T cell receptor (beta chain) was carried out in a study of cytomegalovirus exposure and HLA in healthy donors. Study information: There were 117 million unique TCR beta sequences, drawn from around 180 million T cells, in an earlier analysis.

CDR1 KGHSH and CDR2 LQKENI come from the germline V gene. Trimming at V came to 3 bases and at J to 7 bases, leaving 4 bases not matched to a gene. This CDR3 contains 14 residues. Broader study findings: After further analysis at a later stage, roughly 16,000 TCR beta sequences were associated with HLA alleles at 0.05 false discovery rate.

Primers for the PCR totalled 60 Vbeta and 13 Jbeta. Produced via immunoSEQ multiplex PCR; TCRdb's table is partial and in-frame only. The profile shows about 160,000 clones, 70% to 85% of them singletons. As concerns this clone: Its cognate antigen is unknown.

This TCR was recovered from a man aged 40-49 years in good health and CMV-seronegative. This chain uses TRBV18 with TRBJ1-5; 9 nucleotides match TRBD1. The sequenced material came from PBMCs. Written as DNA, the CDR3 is TGTGCCAGCTCACCCGGGACAGGGCCGCAGCCCCAGCATTTT. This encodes CASSPGTGPQPQHF.